This TCR beta chain was retrieved from a study of blood T cell repertoires in COVID-19 (dated by TCRdb to 2020 to 2022). Background for the entire study: Collaborator samples came from the United States, Italy and Spain and covered acute and convalescent phases of COVID-19. The prospective study material was composed of cDNA or gDNA derived from T cells, B-cell-depleted T cells, or PBMCs. The dataset comprised deeply sampled blood TCRbeta repertoires from subjects exposed to, actively infected with, or recovered from COVID-19. The repertoires were made available in a free public database intended to serve as a resource for research on the immune response to SARS-CoV-2. The samples were drawn from the first 160 participants of the ongoing ImmuneRACE study and from 1,254 subjects provided by 6 global collaborators. The sample metadata nearly always contained a de-identified subject ID, COVID-19 status, age in years and sex. HLA class I and class II types, where available, came from metadata supplied by the sample provider rather than from assay-based typing.

The immunoSEQ Assay, a bias-controlled multiplex PCR, was used to amplify TCRbeta CDR3 regions from genomic DNA. As for the authors' bioinformatics: The number of nucleated cells in each sample was estimated from the amplification of reference gene primers within the assay. To quantify the absolute abundance of each unique TCRbeta CDR3 rearrangement, sequence reads were collapsed and filtered. For each sample, productive Simpson clonality was calculated as the square root of Simpson's diversity index across productive rearrangements. TCRdb retrieved this table from immuneACCESS and kept in-frame rearrangements only. Not all clones are present; in checked studies, unresolved V genes account for under half, and no reason is known for the remainder. V and J calls and clone size are as listed in that table; D and trimming were resolved from the DNA. This sample has more than 65,000 clones in its table, and roughly 89% of those were observed once. 4.9% of the sample belongs to the ten largest clones.

This clone was found once. This receptor's antigen is unknown. Qualities for individual bases were not recorded, and no much larger clone is one base off. Each collaborating institution followed its own protocols to collect whole blood in K2EDTA tubes. For TCRbeta analysis, collaborator samples were shipped as frozen whole blood, as isolated PBMCs, or as DNA extracted from either sample type. Broader findings and caveats from the paper: The quantity of clinical and demographic metadata differed by source and by participant and was supplied without curation.

From a lookup of the germline V gene, CDR1 and CDR2 are SGHVS and FQNEAQ. Including the terminal cysteine and phenylalanine, the CDR3 comprises 19 residues. CDR3 DNA is the only sequence kept; it has 57 bases, read in frame from the first base. V gives up 3 bases and J gives up 0 bases, and the segment between their germline ends measures 21 bases. The receptor chain draws on TRBV7-8 and TRBJ2-4; the D gene is perhaps TRBD1, on 6 matching bases. This TCR was recovered from a woman aged 80 or over with active or convalescent COVID-19. Sequencing was done on a sample of peripheral blood. Here the CDR3 is given as CASSFSDPYRALAKNIQYF. Here is the DNA: TGTGCCAGCAGCTTTTCGGACCCCTACAGGGCCCTAGCCAAAAACATTCAGTACTTC.